Presented here are 9 T cell receptor beta chains from one specimen sequenced in a study of blood T cell repertoires in COVID-19. Clones were read by immunoSEQ multiplex PCR, and TCRdb kept only the in-frame ones, dropping some. Among 68,000 or so clones listed, roughly 82% were seen once. Sequencing was carried out using peripheral blood. The source is a human donor in a cohort sampled during active COVID-19.

This clone has a handful of counts. V is TRBV3-1 (or the pseudogene TRBV3-2) and J is TRBJ2-7; D is ambiguous. Trimming took off 3 bases at V and 4 bases at J, with 7 bases between the two ends. Looked up from germline, CDR1 is LGHDT and CDR2 is YNNKEL (reference sequence). The CDR3 has 12 amino acids. CDR3 sequence (DNA): TGTGCCAGCAGCCACACCGCGTACGAGCAGTACTTC. Its protein product is CASSHTAYEQYF.

V usage is TRBV10-1 and J usage is TRBJ2-1; D ambiguous. Trimming took 2 bases from V and 1 from J, leaving 9 bases between them. The CDR3 length is 15 residues. Germline V lookup: CDR1 WNHNN, CDR2 SYGVQD (reference sequence). The chain's CDR3 is CASSETTKSYNEQFF. CDR3 nucleotides: TGCGCCAGCAGTGAGACCACTAAATCCTACAATGAGCAGTTCTTC.

The rearrangement joins TRBV29-1 to TRBJ2-2, with TRBD1 as a possible D gene (6 bases). The germline CDR1 and CDR2 sequences are SQVTM and ANQGSEA. Trimming left V 7 bases short and J 0 bases short, with 9 bases between. This CDR3 is 13 amino acids long. CDR3 sequence (DNA): TGCAGCGGTGGGGGCCCGAACACCGGGGAGCTGTTTTTT. It encodes CSGGGPNTGELFF.

This chain connects TRBV13 to TRBJ2-1; tentative D call: TRBD1 (6 bases). The CDR3 covers 14 residues. V was cut by 2 bases and J by 2 bases, with 7 bases left in between. CDR1 PRHDT and CDR2 FYEKMQ come from the germline V gene (reference sequence). The CDR3 sequence is CASSLWTAYNEQFF. CDR3 DNA sequence: TGTGCCAGCAGCTTATGGACAGCCTACAATGAGCAGTTCTTC.

The V call is TRBV2, the J call TRBJ1-2, with 7 bases matching TRBD1. The CDR3 sequence is 13 residues long. With V trimmed by 6 bases and J by 4 bases, 5 bases remained unmatched. Germline CDR1 reads SNHLY; CDR2 reads FYNNEI. The CDR3 region is CASSRGGSYGYTF. The CDR3 nucleotides are TGTGCCAGCAGCAGAGGGGGCTCCTATGGCTACACCTTC.

The chain combines TRBV19 with TRBJ2-3, with 10 bases aligning to TRBD2. This CDR3 has 16 amino acids. Germline lookup yields CDR1 LNHDA and CDR2 SQIVND (reference sequence). J was trimmed by 1 base and V by 4 bases; bases with no gene match: 5. As DNA, the CDR3 is TGTGCCAGTAGTACCTCTAGCGGGGGTCGCACAGATACGCAGTATTTT. Its protein product is CASSTSSGGRTDTQYF. Full variable domain (remainder filled in from reference TRBV19 and TRBJ2-3): DGGITQSPKYLFRKEGQNVTLSCEQNLNHDAMYWYRQDPGQGLRLIYYSQIVNDFQKGDIAEGYSVSREKKESFPLTVTSAQKNPTAFYLCASSTSSGGRTDTQYFGPGTRLTVL.

The rearrangement uses TRBV7-2 and TRBJ1-2, with 11 bases matching TRBD1. CDR1 is SGHTA and CDR2 is FQGNSA in the germline V gene. V gave up 2 bases and J gave up 8 bases; unmatched junction bases: 13. CDR3 length equals 17 residues. CDR3 loop: CASSLSIGQGAVSGYTF. CDR3 coding DNA: TGTGCCAGCAGCTTATCCATTGGACAGGGGGCAGTTTCAGGCTACACCTTC.

This chain uses TRBV28 with TRBJ1-5; D is unclear. This CDR3 region has 14 residues. From germline, CDR1 is MDHEN and CDR2 SYDVKM. V lost 6 bases to trimming and J lost 0 bases, with 9 bases between them. The CDR3 coding sequence is TGTGCCAGCAGCTCCCCGGGTAGCAATCAGCCCCAGCATTTT. Its protein is CASSSPGSNQPQHF.

This chain joins TRBV19 and TRBJ1-6; D is uncertain. The germline V gene encodes CDR1 LNHDA and CDR2 SQIVND (reference sequence). The CDR3 is made up of 18 amino acids. V was clipped by 0 bases and J by 0 bases, with 12 bases between them. The CDR3 spells CASSIESRGSSYNSPLHF. The CDR3 nucleotides are TGTGCCAGTAGTATAGAAAGCCGCGGGAGCTCCTATAATTCACCCCTCCACTTT.